A single count supports the clone carrying this T cell receptor (beta chain). Other DNA sequences in the sample encode the same CDR3. The source of the sample is a study of blood T cell repertoires in COVID-19. TCRdb keeps only in-frame clones here, not all; method: immunoSEQ multiplex PCR. The sample contains over 70,000 clones, approximately 80% of which appear only once. In Seattle, patients joined the study during active infection and were tracked longitudinally. V shed 0 bases and J shed 5 bases, with 5 bases lying between them. This CDR3 region has 13 residues. Germline V gives CDR1 LGHDT, CDR2 YNNKEL (reference sequence).

V and J are TRBV3-1 (or the pseudogene TRBV3-2) and TRBJ1-5, with D uncertain. The origin of this receptor is an older man with COVID-19, enrolled during active disease. The sequenced sample was peripheral blood. Written as DNA, the CDR3 is TGTGCCAGCAGCCAAGATCGGGATCAGCCCCAGCATTTT. Encoded protein: CASSQDRDQPQHF.